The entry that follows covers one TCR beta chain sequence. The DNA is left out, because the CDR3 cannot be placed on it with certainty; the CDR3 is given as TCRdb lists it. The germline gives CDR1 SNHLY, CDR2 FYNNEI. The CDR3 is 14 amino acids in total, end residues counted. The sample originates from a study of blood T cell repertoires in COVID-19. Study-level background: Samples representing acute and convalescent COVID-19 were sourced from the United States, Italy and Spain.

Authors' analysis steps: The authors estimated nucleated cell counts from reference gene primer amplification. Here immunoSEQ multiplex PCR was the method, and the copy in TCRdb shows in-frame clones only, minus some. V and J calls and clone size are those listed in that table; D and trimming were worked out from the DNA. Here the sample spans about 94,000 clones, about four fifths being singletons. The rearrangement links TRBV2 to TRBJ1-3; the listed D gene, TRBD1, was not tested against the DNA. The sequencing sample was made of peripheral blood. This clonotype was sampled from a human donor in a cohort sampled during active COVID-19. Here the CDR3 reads CASILDSSGNTIYF.